This passage covers 30 T cell receptor beta chains from one sample sequenced in a study of liver allograft versus peripheral blood T cells. Looking at the study overall: Peripheral blood of the recipients supplied T cell receptor repertoires that were compared with those in transplanted livers.

TCRdb re-called the reads with MiXCR, one entry per CDR3 protein. Of a few thousand distinct CDR3 sequences listed, roughly a fifth are singletons. The receptors were sampled from a human patient who had a liver transplant. The T cells may come from the graft donor.

This clonotype was observed a single time. A read error may explain this, as a much larger clone is one base away. The rearrangement links TRBV7-9 to TRBJ1-2; 7 nucleotides match TRBD1. The CDR3 consists of 15 residues. Germline V gene lookup returns CDR1 SEHNR and CDR2 FQNEAQ (reference sequence). In DNA, the CDR3 is TGTGCCGGCAGCCAAACAGGGGTTCATTACTATGGCTACACCTTC. The encoded protein is CAGSQTGVHYYGYTF.

By share, this clonotype ranks as medium-sized. V usage is TRBV5-6 and J usage is TRBJ1-4, with 10 positions matching TRBD1. The ends lost 4 bases at V and 7 bases at J; junction bases unmatched: 10. Germline V gene data show CDR1 as SGHDT and CDR2 as YYEEEE. The CDR3 has 16 residues. CDR3: CASSDGQGVAGEKLFF. The CDR3 region has the DNA TGTGCCAGCAGCGACGGACAGGGGGTGGCAGGTGAAAAACTGTTTTTT.

In this sample, this clonotype is medium-sized. The V gene is TRBV10-3, the J gene TRBJ1-5; D is uncertain. Germline CDR1 is ENHRY and CDR2 is SYGVKD. V gave up 11 bases and J gave up 4 bases, with 15 bases separating them. The CDR3 is 13 residues long. CDR3: CASRTVGNQPQHF. The CDR3 DNA reads as TGTGCCTCCCGCACTGTTGGGAATCAGCCCCAGCATTTT.

This clonotype was detected ten times or more. The chain joins TRBV7-9 to TRBJ2-7; a possible D gene is TRBD2 (6 bases). Germline V gene sequence: CDR1 SEHNR, CDR2 FQNEAQ (reference sequence). The CDR3 is 17 residues long. With 0 bases removed from V and 2 bases from J, the gap between germline ends came to 17 bases. CDR3 sequence reads: CASSLAGWGETPYEQYF. The CDR3 DNA reads as TGTGCCAGCAGCTTAGCCGGTTGGGGGGAAACCCCCTACGAGCAGTACTTC.

The chain combines TRBV2 with TRBJ2-3; D is unclear. CDR1 SNHLY and CDR2 FYNNEI come from the germline V gene. The CDR3 extends over 12 amino acids. The V and J ends lost 11 bases and 0 bases respectively, with 9 bases between them. CDR3 nucleotide sequence: TGTGCCGTTGGGGATAGCACAGATACGCAGTATTTT. Translated: CAVGDSTDTQYF.

By share of the sample, this clonotype is medium-sized. This rearrangement joins TRBV7-2 to TRBJ2-7; 9 bases are a match to TRBD2. Trimming at V came to 3 bases and at J to 12 bases, leaving 6 bases not matched to a gene. CDR1 is SGHTA and CDR2 is FQGNSA in the germline V gene. The CDR3 spans 12 residues. The CDR3 loop is CASSFQGTSLYF. CDR3 nucleotides: TGTGCCAGCAGCTTCCAAGGGACTAGCCTGTACTTC.

To note about this clonotype: This may be a read error: a much more frequent sequence differs by one nucleotide. The chain couples TRBV3-1 to TRBJ2-1; D is possibly TRBD1 (6 bases). CDR1 is LGHDT, CDR2 YNNKEL, per germline (reference sequence). V lost 1 base and J 6 bases, leaving 16 bases between the germline ends. The CDR3 totals 16 residues. The CDR3 coding sequence is TGTGCCAGCAGCCAAGTGGGGACATGGATTGGCAATGAGCAGTTCTTC. Amino acid sequence: CASSQVGTWIGNEQFF.

By share, this clonotype ranks as medium-sized (0.01 to 0.1%). This rearrangement joins TRBV5-4 to TRBJ1-6, with 9 nucleotides matching TRBD1. Trimming removed 4 bases from V and 9 bases from J; junction bases left unmatched: 11. CDR1 is SGHNT and CDR2 is YYREEE in the germline V gene (reference sequence). The CDR3 runs 16 residues. The CDR3 DNA reads TGTGCCAGCAGCCCTCCTCCGGGACAGGGCGGTTCACCCCTCCACTTT. Protein: CASSPPPGQGGSPLHF.

In its sample, this clonotype was seen a few times. This rearrangement joins TRBV7-2 to TRBJ2-5, with 10 bases lining up with TRBD2. The CDR3 has 16 amino acids. After removal of 1 base from V and 1 base from J, the junction contained 3 bases not matched to a gene. Germline V gives CDR1 SGHTA, CDR2 FQGNSA. CDR3 loop: CASSLGTSGFQETQYF. The CDR3 DNA follows: TGTGCCAGCAGCTTAGGGACTAGCGGATTCCAAGAGACCCAGTACTTC.

The chain carries TRBV9 and TRBJ1-1; D remains ambiguous. This CDR3 has 14 amino acids. V lost 1 base and J lost 0, with 7 bases in between. Germline V gene data show CDR1 as SGDLS and CDR2 as YYNGEE. The CDR3 DNA reads TGTGCCAGCAGCGTAAACCTCATGAACACTGAAGCTTTCTTT. Protein sequence: CASSVNLMNTEAFF. Complete variable domain (other parts from reference TRBV9 and TRBJ1-1): DSGVTQTPKHLITATGQRVTLRCSPRSGDLSVYWYQQSLDQGLQFLIQYYNGEERAKGNILERFSAQQFPDLHSELNLSSLELGDSALYFCASSVNLMNTEAFFGQGTRLTVV.

Judged by abundance, this clonotype is medium-sized. This chain uses TRBV18 with TRBJ1-1; possibly TRBD1 for D (5 bases). This CDR3 has 12 amino acids. The germline V gene encodes CDR1 KGHSH and CDR2 LQKENI. V lost 6 bases to trimming and J lost 9 bases, with 14 bases between them. The CDR3 DNA sequence: TGTGCCAGCTCCACGGAGGGGAAGAAAGCTTTCTTT. The encoded protein is CASSTEGKKAFF.

This clonotype was seen more than once but under ten times. The chain has TRBV9 and TRBJ1-2, with unresolved D. Germline V lookup: CDR1 SGDLS, CDR2 YYNGEE. CDR3 length: 12 residues. The V and J ends lost 3 bases and 8 bases respectively, with 11 bases between them. The CDR3: CASSAPYGGYTF. In DNA, the CDR3 is TGTGCCAGCAGCGCCCCCTATGGGGGCTACACCTTC.

This clonotype was observed a handful of times. V is TRBV2 and J is TRBJ2-1; D may be TRBD2 (5 bases). V was shortened by 6 bases and J by 3 bases, with 12 bases between the two germline ends. This CDR3 contains 14 residues. Per germline, CDR1 SNHLY and CDR2 FYNNEI. CDR3 nucleotides: TGTGCCAGCAGGAGGCGGGCTAGCTACAATGAGCAGTTCTTC. It is translated as CASRRRASYNEQFF. The full variable domain, completed using reference TRBV2 and TRBJ2-1, is EPEVTQTPSHQVTQMGQEVILRCVPISNHLYFYWYRQILGQKVEFLVSFYNNEISEKSEIFDDQFSVERPDGSNFTLKIRSTKLEDSAMYFCASRRRASYNEQFFGPGTRLTVL.

The chain employs TRBV14 and TRBJ1-4; 12 bases are a match to TRBD1. This CDR3 is built from 16 residues. The V gene's germline CDR1 is SGHDN and CDR2 FVKESK. V was pared by 5 bases and J by 8 bases, with 9 bases of the junction left unmatched. CDR3 sequence reads: CASSRVRDRGPEKLFF. The CDR3 nucleotides read TGTGCCAGCAGCAGGGTACGGGACAGGGGGCCCGAAAAACTGTTTTTT.

The V call is TRBV12-3 or TRBV12-4, the J call TRBJ2-3; no definite D call. Trimming pared 7 bases from V and 4 bases from J, leaving 21 bases between. There are 16 residues in the CDR3. The CDR3 here is CASTHASGFSADTQYF. CDR3 DNA sequence: TGTGCCAGCACCCACGCTTCAGGATTCAGCGCAGATACGCAGTATTTT.

This clonotype is labeled as medium-sized. The chain is built from TRBV12-3 or TRBV12-4 and TRBJ1-2; 7 bases are a match to TRBD1. The CDR3 consists of 14 residues. Losses at the gene ends were 6 bases for V and 2 bases for J; bases not matched to a gene: 6. Here the CDR3 DNA reads TGTGCCAGCAGCAAACGACAGGGAAACTATGGCTACACCTTC. Protein sequence: CASSKRQGNYGYTF.

By proportion, this clonotype is medium-sized. DNA for the CDR3: TGTGCCAGCAGTGAGGACAGGGGAGGGAACACCGGGGAGCTGTTTTTT. This translates into CASSEDRGGNTGELFF. This chain uses TRBV25-1 with TRBJ2-2, with 9 bases that match TRBD1. Unmatched junction bases numbered 3, after V lost 3 bases and J lost 1 base. Germline assignment: CDR1 MGHDK and CDR2 SYGVNS. CDR3 length: 16 residues.

V usage is TRBV4-2 and J usage is TRBJ2-7, with D tentatively TRBD1 (5 bases). CDR1 is LGHNA and CDR2 is YNFKEQ in the germline V gene. The CDR3 runs 15 residues. The ends were cut back, 0 bases at V and 3 bases at J, with 12 bases in the middle. CDR3 protein: CASSQDFAGYYEQYF. CDR3 nucleotides: TGTGCCAGCAGCCAAGATTTCGCAGGGTACTACGAGCAGTACTTC.

The J gene is TRBJ1-5, the V gene TRBV10-3, with 9 bases that match TRBD1. The CDR3 loop spans 13 amino acids. V dropped 8 bases and J dropped 6; count of bases not matched to a gene: 5. CDR1 is ENHRY, CDR2 SYGVKD, per germline. In DNA form, the CDR3 reads TGTGCCATCGGACAGGGGCCCGGTCAGCCCCAGCATTTT. Protein product: CAIGQGPGQPQHF.

Sample share makes this clonotype medium-sized. The V gene is TRBV7-9, the J gene TRBJ1-6, with a tentative D call TRBD1 (5 bases). CDR1 and CDR2 from the germline V gene are SEHNR and FQNEAQ (reference sequence). The CDR3 length is 15 residues. Trimming removed 4 bases from V and 9 bases from J, with 16 bases in between. The CDR3 nucleotides read TGTGCCAGCAGCTCCTACAGTACAGGTGGTTCACCCCTCCACTTT. Translated, it gives CASSSYSTGGSPLHF.

This clonotype is termed medium-sized. At one boundary the junction diverges from the germline segment, which might be a read error. The chain has TRBV28 and TRBJ1-6; possible D gene TRBD1, 5 bases. This CDR3 has 12 residues. Germline V gene data show CDR1 as MDHEN and CDR2 as SYDVKM. The CDR3 DNA is TGTGCTAGCAGGGTAGGGAATTCACCCCTCCACTTT. Residues: CASRVGNSPLHF.

The genes are TRBV24-1 and TRBJ2-7; D unclear. Trimming stripped 3 bases from V and 7 bases from J, with 12 bases between. Germline V gives CDR1 KGHDR, CDR2 SFDVKD. The CDR3 has 13 amino acids. The CDR3 region is CATSDRASGEQYF. The CDR3 DNA follows: TGTGCCACCAGTGATCGGGCCTCTGGGGAGCAGTACTTC.

Relative to its sample, this clonotype is medium-sized. The rearrangement links TRBV7-2 to TRBJ1-6, with D unclear. This CDR3 is 15 amino acids long. Per the germline V gene, CDR1 is SGHTA and CDR2 is FQGNSA. Trimming left V 4 bases short and J 4 bases short, with 11 bases between. CDR3 DNA sequence: TGTGCCAGCAGCTCCATCCGCCGTTATAATTCACCCCTCCACTTT. Its protein is CASSSIRRYNSPLHF.

This clonotype was counted a few times. The chain joins TRBV7-2 to TRBJ2-7, with unresolved D. CDR3 length equals 13 residues. V shed 3 bases and J shed 2 bases, with 8 bases lying between them. Germline lookup yields CDR1 SGHTA and CDR2 FQGNSA. Here the CDR3 DNA reads TGTGCCAGCAGCTTCGGTACCGCCTACGAGCAGTACTTC. Translation: CASSFGTAYEQYF.

This clonotype is medium-sized within its sample. This chain links TRBV6-6 with TRBJ2-7, with 13 bases that match TRBD2. Germline CDR1 reads MNHNY; CDR2 reads SVGAGI (reference sequence). V dropped 7 bases and J dropped 2; count of bases not matched to a gene: 2. The CDR3 is 14 residues long. For the CDR3, the DNA is TGTGCCAGCATCACTAGCGGGGGGGCCTACGAGCAGTACTTC. Translating gives CASITSGGAYEQYF.

This clonotype is judged medium-sized. This chain connects TRBV10-3 to TRBJ1-1; perhaps TRBD1 as D (5 bases). The germline CDR1 and CDR2 sequences are ENHRY and SYGVKD. Trimming cost V 5 bases and J 2 bases, with 21 bases left between them. The CDR3 spans 17 residues. The DNA of the CDR3 is TGTGCCATCAGTCCTTTTTCCACCGGGACTGCTAACACTGAAGCTTTCTTT. Its translation: CAISPFSTGTANTEAFF.

The chain uses TRBV20-1 and TRBJ1-1; TRBD1 agrees at 9 bases. The CDR3 totals 17 residues. The J segment lost 1 base and the V segment lost 3 bases, leaving 12 bases of the junction unmatched. Germline values: CDR1 DFQATT, CDR2 SNEGSKA (reference sequence). The CDR3 DNA reads TGCAGTGCTAGGGGACAGGGTTTCGCAACCCAGAACACTGAAGCTTTCTTT. It yields the protein CSARGQGFATQNTEAFF.

Judged by abundance, this clonotype is medium-sized. V usage is TRBV28 and J usage is TRBJ1-5; D unresolved. V lost 6 bases and J lost 7, with 10 bases in between. Germline-derived CDR1 and CDR2 are MDHEN and SYDVKM. This CDR3 comprises 12 residues. This chain's CDR3 is CASSPSPQPQHF. CDR3 nucleotides: TGTGCCAGCAGCCCGAGCCCCCAGCCCCAGCATTTT.

This clonotype was recorded a few times. The CDR3 DNA reads TGCAGTGCTAGGCGGGGGGCCACCACAGATACGCAGTATTTT. Protein product: CSARRGATTDTQYF. The chain joins TRBV20-1 to TRBJ2-3; 8 positions match TRBD2. With V trimmed by 3 bases and J by 2 bases, 4 bases remained unmatched. CDR1 is DFQATT and CDR2 is SNEGSKA in the germline V gene (reference sequence). The CDR3 covers 14 residues.

This clonotype is classed as medium-sized. The chain couples TRBV9 to TRBJ1-4, with D unresolved. The ends were cut back, 0 bases at V and 1 base at J, with 10 bases in the middle. Germline CDR1 is SGDLS and CDR2 is YYNGEE. The CDR3 extends over 16 amino acids. This chain's CDR3 is CASSVGGLGTNEKLFF. As DNA, the CDR3 is TGTGCCAGCAGCGTAGGAGGGCTGGGAACTAATGAAAAACTGTTTTTT.